The clone carrying this TCR beta chain was picked up many times. Its cognate antigen is unknown. TCRdb ran MiXCR on the 5' RACE reads and lists one entry per CDR3 protein. The table includes around 39,000 distinct CDR3 sequences, 11% detected once. The data are from a study of CD8 T cells in ankylosing spondylitis. Study-wide results and limits: Prior work had noted some motif variants in reactive arthritis blood and synovial fluid. A motif in TCR beta, a set of about 8 highly homologous variants, appeared characteristic of ankylosing spondylitis blood. Reportedly, matched ankylosing spondylitis synovial fluid was significantly enriched for disease-linked clones.

The CDR3 is made up of 14 amino acids. The germline gives CDR1 DFQATT, CDR2 SNEGSKA (reference sequence). Trimming removed 0 bases at V and 4 bases at J, with 12 bases between. Input material: synovial fluid, either unsorted or a sorted T cell fraction (not recorded which). The clonotype originates from a male donor with ankylosing spondylitis. The chain has TRBV20-1 and TRBJ1-1, with a weak D call TRBD1 (6 bases). CDR3 coding DNA: TGCAGTGCTAGAGATGTCCAGGGGACCACTGAAGCTTTCTTT. Translated: CSARDVQGTTEAFF.